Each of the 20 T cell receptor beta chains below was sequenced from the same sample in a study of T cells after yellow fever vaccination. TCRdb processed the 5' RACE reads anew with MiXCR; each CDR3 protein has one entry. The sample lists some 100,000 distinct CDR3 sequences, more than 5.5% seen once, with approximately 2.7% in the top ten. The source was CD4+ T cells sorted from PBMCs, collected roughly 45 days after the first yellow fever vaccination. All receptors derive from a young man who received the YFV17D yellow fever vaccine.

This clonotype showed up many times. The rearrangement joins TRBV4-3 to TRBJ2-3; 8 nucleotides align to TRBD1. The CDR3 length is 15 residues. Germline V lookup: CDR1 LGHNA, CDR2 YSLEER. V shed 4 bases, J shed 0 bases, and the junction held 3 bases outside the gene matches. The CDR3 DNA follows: TGCGCCAGCAGCCGGGGACAGGCTAGCACAGATACGCAGTATTTT. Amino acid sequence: CASSRGQASTDTQYF.

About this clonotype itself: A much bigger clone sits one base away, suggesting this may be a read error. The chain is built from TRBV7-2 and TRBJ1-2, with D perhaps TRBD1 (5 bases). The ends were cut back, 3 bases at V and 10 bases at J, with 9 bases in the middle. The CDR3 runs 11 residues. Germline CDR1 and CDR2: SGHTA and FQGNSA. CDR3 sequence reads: CASSFRDPYTF. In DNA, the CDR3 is TGTGCCAGCAGCTTCCGGGACCCCTACACCTTC. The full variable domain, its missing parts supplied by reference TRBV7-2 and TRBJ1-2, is GAGVSQSPSNKVTEKGKDVELRCDPISGHTALYWYRQSLGQGLEFLIYFQGNSAPDKSGLPSDRFSAERTGGSVSTLTIQRTQQEDSAVYLCASSFRDPYTFGSGTRLTVV.

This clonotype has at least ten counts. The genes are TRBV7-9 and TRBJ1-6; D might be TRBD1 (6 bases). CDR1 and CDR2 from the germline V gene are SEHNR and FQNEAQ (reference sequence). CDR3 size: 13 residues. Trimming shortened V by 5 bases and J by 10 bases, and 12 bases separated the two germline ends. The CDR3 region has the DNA TGTGCCAGCAGCCAGGGGACCTTCTCACCCCTCCACTTT. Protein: CASSQGTFSPLHF.

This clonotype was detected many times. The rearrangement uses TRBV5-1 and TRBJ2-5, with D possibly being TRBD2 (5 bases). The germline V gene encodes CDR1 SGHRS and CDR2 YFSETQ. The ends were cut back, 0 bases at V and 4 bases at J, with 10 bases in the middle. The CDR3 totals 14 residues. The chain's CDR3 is CASSLVEGAETQYF. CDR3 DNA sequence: TGCGCCAGCAGCTTGGTCGAGGGCGCAGAGACCCAGTACTTC. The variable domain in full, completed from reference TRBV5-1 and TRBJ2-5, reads KAGVTQTPRYLIKTRGQQVTLSCSPISGHRSVSWYQQTPGQGLQFLFEYFSETQRNKGNFPGRFSGRQFSNSRSEMNVSTLELGDSALYLCASSLVEGAETQYFGPGTRLLVL.

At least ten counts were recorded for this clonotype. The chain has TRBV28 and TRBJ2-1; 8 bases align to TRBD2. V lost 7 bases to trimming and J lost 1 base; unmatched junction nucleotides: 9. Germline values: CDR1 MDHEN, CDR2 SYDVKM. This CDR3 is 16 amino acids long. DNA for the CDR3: TGTGCCAGCATCCAAGGTCCGGGGGGGTCCTACAATGAGCAGTTCTTC. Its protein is CASIQGPGGSYNEQFF. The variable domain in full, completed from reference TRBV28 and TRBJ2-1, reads DVKVTQSSRYLVKRTGEKVFLECVQDMDHENMFWYRQDPGLGLRLIYFSYDVKMKEKGDIPEGYSVSREKKERFSLILESASTNQTSMYLCASIQGPGGSYNEQFFGPGTRLTVL.

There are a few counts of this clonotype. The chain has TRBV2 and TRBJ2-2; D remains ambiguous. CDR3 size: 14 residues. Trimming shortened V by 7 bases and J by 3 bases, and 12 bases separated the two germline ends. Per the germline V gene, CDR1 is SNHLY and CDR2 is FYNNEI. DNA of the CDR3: TGTGCCAGCACAGAGGCGAGCTACACCGGGGAGCTGTTTTTT. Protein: CASTEASYTGELFF.

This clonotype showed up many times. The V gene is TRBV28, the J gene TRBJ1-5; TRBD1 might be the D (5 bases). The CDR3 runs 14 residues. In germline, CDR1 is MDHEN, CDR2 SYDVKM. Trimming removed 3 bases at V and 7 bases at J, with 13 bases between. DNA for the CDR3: TGTGCCAGCAGTTTGGGGGGTGATAGCCAGCCCCAGCATTTT. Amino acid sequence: CASSLGGDSQPQHF.

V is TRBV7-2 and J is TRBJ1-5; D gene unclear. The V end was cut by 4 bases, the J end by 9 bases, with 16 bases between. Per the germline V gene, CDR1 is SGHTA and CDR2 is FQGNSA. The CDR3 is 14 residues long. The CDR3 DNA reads TGTGCCAGCAGCTGCGGTCCTAGCACTCGGCCCCAGCATTTT. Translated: CASSCGPSTRPQHF.

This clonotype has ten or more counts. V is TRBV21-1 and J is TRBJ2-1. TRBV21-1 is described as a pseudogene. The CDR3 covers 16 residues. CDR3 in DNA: TGTGCCAGCAGCAAAGACGCCCTTTGGTCCTACAATGAGCAGTTCTTC. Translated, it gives CASSKDALWSYNEQFF.

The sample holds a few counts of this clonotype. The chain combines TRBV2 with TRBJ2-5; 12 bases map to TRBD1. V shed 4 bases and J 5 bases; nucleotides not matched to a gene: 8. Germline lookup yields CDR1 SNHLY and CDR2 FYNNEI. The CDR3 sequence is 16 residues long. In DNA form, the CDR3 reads TGTGCCAGCAGTGGCGGGGGACAGGGGGCGGTGGAGACCCAGTACTTC. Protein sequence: CASSGGGQGAVETQYF.

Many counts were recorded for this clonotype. CDR3 in amino acids: CSVTGFSNTEAFF. CDR3 DNA: TGCAGTGTTACGGGTTTTTCGAACACTGAAGCTTTCTTT. This rearrangement joins TRBV20-1 to TRBJ1-1; unclear D gene. CDR1 and CDR2 (germline): DFQATT, SNEGSKA (reference sequence). Deletions cut 7 bases from V and 1 base from J, with 13 bases between. The CDR3 covers 13 residues.

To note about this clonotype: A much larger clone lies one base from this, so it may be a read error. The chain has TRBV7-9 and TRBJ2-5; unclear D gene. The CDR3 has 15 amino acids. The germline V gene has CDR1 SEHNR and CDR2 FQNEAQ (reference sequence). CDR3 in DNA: TGTGCCAGCAGCTTAGTCCGTAACATCCAAGAGGCCCAGTACTTC. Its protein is CASSLVRNIQEAQYF.

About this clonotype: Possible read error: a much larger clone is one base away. CDR3 region: CASSQAGQVYGYTF. The CDR3 coding sequence is TGCGCCAGCAGCCAAGCGGGACAGGTCTATGGCTACACCTTC. V gene TRBV4-1 combines with J gene TRBJ1-2, with 8 bases identical to TRBD1. The CDR3 contains 14 residues. Germline lookup yields CDR1 MGHRA and CDR2 YSYEKL. V shed 1 base and J 4 bases; nucleotides not matched to a gene: 2.

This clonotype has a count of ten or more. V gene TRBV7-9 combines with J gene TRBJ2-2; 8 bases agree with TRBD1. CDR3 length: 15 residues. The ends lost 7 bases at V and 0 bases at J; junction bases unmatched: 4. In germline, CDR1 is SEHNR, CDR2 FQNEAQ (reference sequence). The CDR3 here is CASTMTGANTGELFF. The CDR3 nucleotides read TGTGCCAGCACCATGACAGGGGCGAACACCGGGGAGCTGTTTTTT.

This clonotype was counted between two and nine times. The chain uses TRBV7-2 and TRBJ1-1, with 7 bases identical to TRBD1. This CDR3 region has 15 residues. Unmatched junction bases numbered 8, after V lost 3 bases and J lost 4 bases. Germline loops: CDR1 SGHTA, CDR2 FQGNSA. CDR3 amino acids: CASSFVYWDSTEAFF. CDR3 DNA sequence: TGTGCCAGCAGCTTTGTATATTGGGACAGCACTGAAGCTTTCTTT.

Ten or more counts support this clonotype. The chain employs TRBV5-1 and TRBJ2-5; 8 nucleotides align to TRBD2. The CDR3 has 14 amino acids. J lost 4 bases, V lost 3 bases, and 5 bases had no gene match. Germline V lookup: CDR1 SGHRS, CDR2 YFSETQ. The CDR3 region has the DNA TGCGCCAGCAGCTCCGGGAGCGGGGGAGAGACCCAGTACTTC. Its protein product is CASSSGSGGETQYF.

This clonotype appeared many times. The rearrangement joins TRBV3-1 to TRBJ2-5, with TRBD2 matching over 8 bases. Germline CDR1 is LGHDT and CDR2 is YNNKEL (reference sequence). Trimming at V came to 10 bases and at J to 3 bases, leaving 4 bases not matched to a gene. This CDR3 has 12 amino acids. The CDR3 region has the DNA TGTGCCACGGGAGGGGGGGAAGAGACCCAGTACTTC. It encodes CATGGGEETQYF.

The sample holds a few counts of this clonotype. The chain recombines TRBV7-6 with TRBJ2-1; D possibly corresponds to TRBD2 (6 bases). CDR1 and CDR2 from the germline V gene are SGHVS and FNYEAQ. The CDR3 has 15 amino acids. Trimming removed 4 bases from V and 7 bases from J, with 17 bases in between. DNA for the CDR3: TGTGCCAGCAGCTCCCGGGACTCTTGGAGGAATGAGCAGTTCTTC. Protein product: CASSSRDSWRNEQFF.

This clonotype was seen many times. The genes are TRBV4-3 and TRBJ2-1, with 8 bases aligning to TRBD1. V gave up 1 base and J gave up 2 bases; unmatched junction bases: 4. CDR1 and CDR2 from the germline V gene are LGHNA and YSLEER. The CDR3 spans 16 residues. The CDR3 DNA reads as TGCGCCAGCAGCCAAGTAGACAGGGGCCCCTACAATGAGCAGTTCTTC. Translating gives CASSQVDRGPYNEQFF.

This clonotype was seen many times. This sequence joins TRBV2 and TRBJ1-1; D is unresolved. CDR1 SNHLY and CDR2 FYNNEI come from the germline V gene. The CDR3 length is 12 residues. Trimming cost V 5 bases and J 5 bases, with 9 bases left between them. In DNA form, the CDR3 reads TGTGCCAGCAGTTACATGGGTACTGAAGCTTTCTTT. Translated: CASSYMGTEAFF.